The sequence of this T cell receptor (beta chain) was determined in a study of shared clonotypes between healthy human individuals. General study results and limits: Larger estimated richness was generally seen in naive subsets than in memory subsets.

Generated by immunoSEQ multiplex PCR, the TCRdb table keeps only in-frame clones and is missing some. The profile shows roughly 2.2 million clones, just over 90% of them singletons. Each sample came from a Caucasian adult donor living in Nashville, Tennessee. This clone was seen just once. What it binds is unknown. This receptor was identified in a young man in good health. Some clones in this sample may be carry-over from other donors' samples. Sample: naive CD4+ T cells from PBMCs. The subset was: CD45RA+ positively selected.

The CDR3 loop reads CASSSGSAGELFF. The CDR3 nucleotides read TGTGCCAGCAGTTCAGGGAGCGCCGGGGAGCTGTTTTTT. V gene TRBV6-5 combines with J gene TRBJ2-2; D possibly uses TRBD1 or TRBD2 (5 bases each). Looked up from germline, CDR1 is MNHEY and CDR2 is SVGAGI. The V end was cut by 4 bases, the J end by 6 bases, with 9 bases between. CDR3 length: 13 amino acids.